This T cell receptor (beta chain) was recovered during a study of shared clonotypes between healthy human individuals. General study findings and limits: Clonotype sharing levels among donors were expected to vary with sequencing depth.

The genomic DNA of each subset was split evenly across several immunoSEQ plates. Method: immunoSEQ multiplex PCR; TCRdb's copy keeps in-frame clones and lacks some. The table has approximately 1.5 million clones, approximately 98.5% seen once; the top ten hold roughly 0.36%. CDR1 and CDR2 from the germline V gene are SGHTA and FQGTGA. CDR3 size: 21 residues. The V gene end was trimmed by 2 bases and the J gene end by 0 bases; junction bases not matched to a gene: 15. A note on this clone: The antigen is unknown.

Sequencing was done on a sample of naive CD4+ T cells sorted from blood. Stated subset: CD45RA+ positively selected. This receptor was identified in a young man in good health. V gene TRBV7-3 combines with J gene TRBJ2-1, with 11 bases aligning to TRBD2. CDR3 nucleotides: TGTGCCAGCAGCTTACCCCCTGGGAGGGCTGGGACTAGCGGCTCCTACAATGAGCAGTTCTTC. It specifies CASSLPPGRAGTSGSYNEQFF.